A selection of T cell receptor beta chains follows, all from one sample in a study of T cell responses to AZD1222 COVID-19 vaccine. The repertoire was sequenced with immunoSEQ multiplex PCR; TCRdb's copy has only in-frame clones and lacks some. The data hold under 90,000 clones, with approximately 83% observed a single time. Sample: peripheral blood, taken 28 days after the second AZD1222 dose. These receptor sequences come from an adult who received the AZD1222 COVID-19 vaccine. CDR3s include the opening cysteine and the closing phenylalanine or tryptophan. Fields, in order: J gene, V gene, clone size, D gene, CDR3 protein, CDR3 DNA. A D gene is named only where the DNA matches it firmly. Not every row has a clone size; where given, it reads once, few, many or a size class.

j_gene: TRBJ2-1
v_gene: TRBV7-7
abundance: .
d_gene: TRBD2
CDR3aa: CASSPTSGSTNEQFF
CDR3nt: TGTGCCAGCAGCCCGACTAGCGGGAGTACCAATGAGCAGTTCTTC

j_gene: TRBJ2-1
v_gene: TRBV7-9
abundance: .
d_gene: .
CDR3aa: CASQEAGRDVDEQFF
CDR3nt: TGTGCCAGCCAGGAGGCGGGGCGGGATGTTGATGAGCAGTTCTTC

j_gene: TRBJ2-1
v_gene: TRBV21-1
abundance: .
d_gene: .
CDR3aa: CASSLNNEQFF
CDR3nt: TGTGCCAGCAGCCTAAACAATGAGCAGTTCTTC

j_gene: TRBJ1-6
v_gene: TRBV19
abundance: few
d_gene: .
CDR3aa: CASSIGQGLSPLHF
CDR3nt: TGTGCCAGTAGTATCGGTCAGGGTCTTTCACCCCTCCACTTT

j_gene: TRBJ1-1
v_gene: TRBV28
abundance: .
d_gene: .
CDR3aa: CASTGGLMNTEAFF
CDR3nt: TGTGCCAGCACGGGGGGACTCATGAACACTGAAGCTTTCTTT

j_gene: TRBJ1-5
v_gene: TRBV18
abundance: .
d_gene: .
CDR3aa: CASSPPGHLGSNQPQHF
CDR3nt: TGTGCCAGCTCACCACCAGGACACCTCGGAAGCAATCAGCCCCAGCATTTT

j_gene: TRBJ2-1
v_gene: TRBV6-1
abundance: .
d_gene: TRBD2
CDR3aa: CASSEGVAGGPRKNEQFF
CDR3nt: TGTGCCAGCAGTGAAGGGGTAGCGGGAGGGCCAAGAAAAAATGAGCAGTTCTTC

j_gene: TRBJ2-3
v_gene: TRBV2
abundance: .
d_gene: .
CDR3aa: CASSEEGGSGDTQYF
CDR3nt: TGTGCCAGCAGTGAAGAGGGGGGCAGCGGAGATACGCAGTATTTT

j_gene: TRBJ2-2
v_gene: TRBV27
abundance: .
d_gene: .
CDR3aa: CASSLIGGPESGELFF
CDR3nt: TGTGCCAGCAGTTTAATCGGGGGCCCTGAGTCCGGGGAGCTGTTTTTT

j_gene: TRBJ1-1
v_gene: TRBV19
abundance: .
d_gene: .
CDR3aa: CASSITETNTEAFF
CDR3nt: TGTGCCAGTAGTATAACCGAGACGAACACTGAAGCTTTCTTT

j_gene: TRBJ1-4
v_gene: TRBV4-3
abundance: .
d_gene: .
CDR3aa: CASSQGSANEKLFF
CDR3nt: TGCGCCAGCAGCCAAGGCTCAGCTAATGAAAAACTGTTTTTT

j_gene: TRBJ1-6
v_gene: TRBV14
abundance: once
d_gene: .
CDR3aa: CASSQGLLGSSPLHF
CDR3nt: TGTGCCAGCAGCCAAGGTCTCCTTGGGAGTTCACCCCTCCACTTT

j_gene: TRBJ2-7
v_gene: TRBV6-5
abundance: .
d_gene: TRBD1
CDR3aa: CASSYSGQGSYEQYF
CDR3nt: TGTGCCAGCAGTTACTCAGGACAGGGGTCCTACGAGCAGTACTTC

j_gene: TRBJ1-2
v_gene: TRBV7-3
abundance: .
d_gene: TRBD1
CDR3aa: CASSSNTGGAGYTF
CDR3nt: TGTGCCAGCAGCTCAAATACAGGGGGCGCAGGCTACACCTTC

j_gene: TRBJ2-7
v_gene: TRBV11-2
abundance: .
d_gene: TRBD2
CDR3aa: CASSSHTSGSYEQYF
CDR3nt: TGTGCCAGCAGCTCACACACTAGCGGGAGTTACGAGCAGTACTTC

j_gene: TRBJ2-3
v_gene: TRBV25-1
abundance: .
d_gene: .
CDR3aa: CASSLRSGSTDTQYF
CDR3nt: TGTGCCAGCAGTCTTCGAAGCGGGTCCACAGATACGCAGTATTTT

j_gene: TRBJ2-5
v_gene: TRBV28
abundance: .
d_gene: .
CDR3aa: CASTWENRETQYF
CDR3nt: TGTGCCAGCACTTGGGAGAATAGGGAGACCCAGTACTTC

j_gene: TRBJ2-7
v_gene: TRBV28
abundance: .
d_gene: TRBD1
CDR3aa: CASKGALVYEQYF
CDR3nt: TGTGCCAGCAAGGGGGCCTTGGTCTACGAGCAGTACTTC

j_gene: TRBJ1-4
v_gene: TRBV2
abundance: .
d_gene: .
CDR3aa: CASRNRVRSGEKLFF
CDR3nt: TGTGCCAGCAGGAACAGGGTGAGGAGCGGTGAAAAACTGTTTTTT

j_gene: TRBJ2-5
v_gene: TRBV7-9
abundance: .
d_gene: TRBD2
CDR3aa: CASSLGSGRSDETQYF
CDR3nt: TGTGCCAGCAGCTTAGGTAGCGGGAGGTCAGACGAGACCCAGTACTTC

j_gene: TRBJ1-2
v_gene: TRBV5-1
abundance: .
d_gene: .
CDR3aa: CASSLDWDGYTF
CDR3nt: TGCGCCAGCAGCTTGGATTGGGACGGCTACACCTTC

j_gene: TRBJ1-1
v_gene: TRBV5-6
abundance: .
d_gene: .
CDR3aa: CASSLRATEAFF
CDR3nt: TGTGCCAGCAGCTTGAGAGCGACTGAAGCTTTCTTT

j_gene: TRBJ1-3
v_gene: TRBV6-5
abundance: .
d_gene: .
CDR3aa: CASSSPSGNTIYF
CDR3nt: TGTGCCAGCAGTTCCCCCTCTGGAAACACCATATATTTT

j_gene: TRBJ1-2
v_gene: TRBV6-6
abundance: .
d_gene: TRBD1
CDR3aa: CASSPTLDRAHSYGYTF
CDR3nt: TGTGCCAGCAGTCCTACCTTGGACAGGGCTCATTCCTATGGCTACACCTTC

j_gene: TRBJ2-5
v_gene: TRBV9
abundance: .
d_gene: .
CDR3aa: CASTQFYQETQYF
CDR3nt: TGTGCCAGCACCCAATTTTATCAAGAGACCCAGTACTTC

j_gene: TRBJ2-2
v_gene: TRBV24-1
abundance: .
d_gene: TRBD2
CDR3aa: CATTPGGAGELFF
CDR3nt: TGTGCCACCACCCCGGGAGGTGCCGGGGAGCTGTTTTTT

j_gene: TRBJ2-5
v_gene: TRBV30
abundance: .
d_gene: .
CDR3aa: CAWSVQGFGTQYF
CDR3nt: TGTGCCTGGAGTGTACAGGGTTTCGGGACCCAGTACTTC

j_gene: TRBJ2-5
v_gene: TRBV20-1
abundance: few
d_gene: .
CDR3aa: CSASRASYLGYQETQYF
CDR3nt: TGCAGTGCTAGTCGGGCTTCATATCTAGGGTACCAAGAGACCCAGTACTTC

j_gene: TRBJ2-2
v_gene: TRBV27
abundance: .
d_gene: TRBD1
CDR3aa: CASSLDRGRPGELFF
CDR3nt: TGTGCCAGCAGTTTGGACAGGGGAAGACCGGGGGAGCTGTTTTTT

j_gene: TRBJ2-1
v_gene: TRBV5-6
abundance: .
d_gene: TRBD2
CDR3aa: CASSSGLAAYNEQFF
CDR3nt: TGTGCCAGCAGCTCCGGACTAGCGGCGTACAATGAGCAGTTCTTC

j_gene: TRBJ2-3
v_gene: TRBV28
abundance: .
d_gene: .
CDR3aa: CASRGTGTSATQYF
CDR3nt: TGTGCCAGCAGGGGGACTGGGACATCCGCTACGCAGTATTTT

j_gene: TRBJ1-5
v_gene: TRBV28
abundance: .
d_gene: .
CDR3aa: CASHISRVGQPQHF
CDR3nt: TGTGCCAGCCACATAAGTAGGGTCGGACAGCCCCAGCATTTT

j_gene: TRBJ1-1
v_gene: TRBV5-3
abundance: once
d_gene: .
CDR3aa: CARSGGREAFF
CDR3nt: TGTGCCAGAAGCGGAGGCAGGGAAGCTTTCTTT

j_gene: TRBJ2-3
v_gene: TRBV5-4
abundance: .
d_gene: .
CDR3aa: CASSLDAPDTQYF
CDR3nt: TGTGCCAGCAGCTTGGATGCACCAGATACGCAGTATTTT

j_gene: TRBJ1-5
v_gene: TRBV28
abundance: .
d_gene: .
CDR3aa: CASRPGNQPQHF
CDR3nt: TGTGCCAGCAGGCCGGGCAATCAGCCCCAGCATTTT

j_gene: TRBJ1-4
v_gene: TRBV7-9
abundance: .
d_gene: .
CDR3aa: CASSTAGGNNEKLFF
CDR3nt: TGTGCCAGCAGCACCGCGGGGGGCAATAATGAAAAACTGTTTTTT

j_gene: TRBJ2-2
v_gene: TRBV7-3
abundance: once
d_gene: .
CDR3aa: CASSVQTGLGELFF
CDR3nt: TGTGCCAGCAGCGTCCAAACAGGTCTCGGGGAGCTGTTTTTT

j_gene: TRBJ1-2
v_gene: TRBV28
abundance: .
d_gene: .
CDR3aa: CASRTTGTDYGYTF
CDR3nt: TGTGCCAGCCGCACCACGGGGACTGACTATGGCTACACCTTC

j_gene: TRBJ2-7
v_gene: TRBV28
abundance: .
d_gene: TRBD2
CDR3aa: CASSLWVSGSNTYEQYF
CDR3nt: TGTGCCAGCAGTTTATGGGTTAGCGGGAGTAACACCTACGAGCAGTACTTC

j_gene: TRBJ1-4
v_gene: TRBV12-3/TRBV12-4
abundance: .
d_gene: .
CDR3aa: CASSLGTIEKLFF
CDR3nt: TGTGCCAGCAGTTTGGGCACTATTGAAAAACTGTTTTTT